The 10 T cell receptor beta chains below come from one sample, sequenced in a study of blood T cell repertoires in COVID-19. Produced via immunoSEQ multiplex PCR; TCRdb's table is partial and in-frame only. The data contain about 250,000 clones, around nine tenths of them singletons. Input material: peripheral blood. The source is a woman aged 40 to 50 who had recovered from COVID-19.

The chain recombines TRBV9 with TRBJ2-7; 12 positions agree with TRBD2. Germline V gene data show CDR1 as SGDLS and CDR2 as YYNGEE. The CDR3 length is 16 residues. The J segment lost 2 bases and the V segment lost 3 bases, leaving 6 bases of the junction unmatched. DNA of the CDR3: TGTGCCAGCAGCGCGACTAGCGGGAGTGTCCCCTACGAGCAGTACTTC. This translates into CASSATSGSVPYEQYF.

The rearrangement uses TRBV6-2 or TRBV6-3 and TRBJ2-7, with D tentatively TRBD1 (5 bases). The CDR3 contains 16 residues. Germline assignment: CDR1 MNHEY and CDR2 SVGEGT. V was pared by 0 bases and J by 2 bases, with 14 bases between. For the CDR3, the DNA is TGTGCCAGCAGTTACTCGATAGGACAAGGGACCTACGAGCAGTACTTC. Its translation: CASSYSIGQGTYEQYF.

The chain is built from TRBV18 and TRBJ1-4; D may be TRBD1 (5 bases). The V gene's germline CDR1 is KGHSH and CDR2 LQKENI. The CDR3 contains 15 residues. V lost 5 bases and J 2 bases, leaving 12 bases between the germline ends. The CDR3 region has the DNA TGTGCCAGCTCAACCAGGGTGTCGACTAATGAAAAACTGTTTTTT. It encodes CASSTRVSTNEKLFF.

V is TRBV7-2 and J is TRBJ2-7; 9 nucleotides agree with TRBD1. There are 15 residues in the CDR3. In germline, CDR1 is SGHTA, CDR2 FQGNSA. Germline trimming cut 5 bases from V and 3 bases from J; bases unmatched to any gene: 8. CDR3 sequence reads: CASSPQGQGYYEQYF. The CDR3 DNA is TGTGCCAGCAGCCCCCAGGGACAGGGCTACTACGAGCAGTACTTC.

V usage is TRBV12-5 and J usage is TRBJ1-1; TRBD1 matches at 7 bases. The CDR3 is 14 residues long. V lost 5 bases and J lost 10; bases outside the gene matches: 13. The germline gives CDR1 LGHNT, CDR2 FRNRAP. CDR3 DNA: TGTGCTAGTGGTCCCGGACAGGTGGGGCGTGCAGCTTTCTTT. Translated, it gives CASGPGQVGRAAFF.

The V gene is TRBV29-1, the J gene TRBJ1-2, with D possibly being TRBD1 (5 bases). This CDR3 contains 12 residues. Trimming cost V 4 bases and J 8 bases, with 14 bases left between them. The germline V gene encodes CDR1 SQVTM and CDR2 ANQGSEA. Here the CDR3 reads CSVAAGFGGYTF. In DNA form, the CDR3 reads TGCAGCGTTGCGGCAGGGTTTGGGGGCTACACCTTC.

The genes are TRBV4-2 and TRBJ1-4; no definite D call. CDR1 LGHNA and CDR2 YNFKEQ come from the germline V gene. V shed 4 bases and J shed 3 bases, with 9 bases lying between them. This CDR3 spans 14 amino acids. The CDR3 reads CASSPREANEKLFF. The CDR3 region has the DNA TGTGCCAGCAGCCCCCGGGAGGCTAATGAAAAACTGTTTTTT.

V and J are TRBV18 and TRBJ2-1; D is possibly TRBD2 (6 bases). V lost 6 bases and J lost 2, with 17 bases in between. This CDR3 is built from 16 residues. The germline V gene encodes CDR1 KGHSH and CDR2 LQKENI. The CDR3 protein is CASSRRGSGTYNEQFF. The CDR3 nucleotides are TGTGCCAGCTCTCGCCGGGGGAGCGGTACCTACAATGAGCAGTTCTTC.

The V and J genes are TRBV24-1 and TRBJ2-5, with 7 bases aligning to TRBD1. Trimming cost V 3 bases and J 4 bases; bases outside gene matches: 10. Germline V gene lookup returns CDR1 KGHDR and CDR2 SFDVKD. This CDR3 region has 16 residues. CDR3 sequence: CATSDGATTGVETQYF. In nucleotides, the CDR3 is TGTGCCACCAGTGATGGCGCCACCACAGGGGTAGAGACCCAGTACTTC.

The CDR3 nucleotides are TGCGCCAGCAGCGACCCGCCGGGTCCCTATGGCTACACCTTC. This translates into CASSDPPGPYGYTF. This chain uses TRBV5-1 with TRBJ1-2; D gene unclear. Trimming pared 4 bases from V and 4 bases from J, leaving 14 bases between. This CDR3 comprises 14 residues. CDR1 is SGHRS, CDR2 YFSETQ, per germline.